The clone carrying this TCR beta chain appeared many times. The antigen is unknown. The sample is drawn from a study of response to subunit inactivated influenza vaccine. TCRdb used MiXCR to reprocess the RT-PCR reads, holding one entry per CDR3 protein. The table shows 530,000 or so distinct CDR3 sequences, with 13% to 15% occurring only once. General study results and limits: It was suggested by the authors that few new T cells are recruited by each seasonal influenza vaccination.

The TCR originated in a man aged 45-65 years who received an inactivated influenza vaccine. Sequencing used PBMCs from blood, obtained approximately 12 days after vaccination.

DNA for the CDR3: TGCGCCAGCAGCATTGGGACTAGCGGGGGCTGGGAGACCCAGTACTTC. It codes for CASSIGTSGGWETQYF. This sequence joins TRBV5-1 and TRBJ2-5; 14 bases are shared with TRBD2. This CDR3 is 16 amino acids long. Germline V gene lookup returns CDR1 SGHRS and CDR2 YFSETQ. With V trimmed by 4 bases and J by 5 bases, 7 bases remained unmatched.